The rows below give T cell receptor beta chains drawn from one sample of a study of cytomegalovirus exposure and HLA in healthy donors. Libraries were prepared by immunoSEQ multiplex PCR; TCRdb keeps only in-frame clonotypes and omits some of them. Among fewer than 150,000 clones listed, just under 80% were seen once. The sample consisted of PBMCs. The receptors stem from a young man in good health and CMV-seronegative. Both conserved end residues are trimmed from each CDR3. Fields, in order: clone size, J gene, V gene, CDR3 protein. A clone size is listed for some rows: how often the clone was seen (once, few, many), or a class if it is expanded.

NA,TRBJ1-1,TRBV2,ASSGQGYTEAF
NA,TRBJ2-2,TRBV28,ASRGTSGRVPNTGELF
NA,TRBJ1-5,TRBV19,ASSIREDNQPQH
NA,TRBJ2-5,TRBV4-1,ASSLLDGPQY
NA,TRBJ2-7,TRBV7-9,ASSSILPTGHTNPYEQY
NA,TRBJ2-7,TRBV13,ASSQVGRSYEQY
NA,TRBJ1-5,TRBV5-6,ASSHRDKNQPQH
NA,TRBJ1-2,TRBV28,ASSFMGTVYGYT
NA,TRBJ2-5,TRBV25-1,ASSPHRGFETQY
few,TRBJ2-1,TRBV6-5,ASSWFTGMDEQF
NA,TRBJ2-7,TRBV19,ASSSDRPSYEQY
NA,TRBJ2-1,TRBV11-2,ASSLKLAGWGNEQF
once,TRBJ2-7,TRBV19,ASSLRTGEAYEQY
NA,TRBJ1-2,TRBV28,ASSPTGGRYGYT
NA,TRBJ2-3,TRBV29-1,SVESTSGGIDTQY
NA,TRBJ1-2,TRBV7-6,ASSPWDRPYGYT